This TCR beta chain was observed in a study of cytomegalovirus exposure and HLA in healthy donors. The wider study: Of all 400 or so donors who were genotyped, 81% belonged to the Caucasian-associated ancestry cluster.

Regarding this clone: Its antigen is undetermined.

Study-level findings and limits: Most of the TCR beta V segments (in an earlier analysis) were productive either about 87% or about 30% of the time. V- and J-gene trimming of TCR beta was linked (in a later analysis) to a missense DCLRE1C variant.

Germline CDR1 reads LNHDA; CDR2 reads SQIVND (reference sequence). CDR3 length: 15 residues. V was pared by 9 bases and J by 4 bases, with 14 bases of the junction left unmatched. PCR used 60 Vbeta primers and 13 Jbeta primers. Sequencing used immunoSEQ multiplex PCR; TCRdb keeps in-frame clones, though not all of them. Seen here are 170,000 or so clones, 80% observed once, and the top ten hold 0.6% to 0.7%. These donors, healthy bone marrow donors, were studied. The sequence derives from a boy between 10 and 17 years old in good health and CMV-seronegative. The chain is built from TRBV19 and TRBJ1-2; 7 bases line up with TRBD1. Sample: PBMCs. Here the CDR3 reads CASTPGQLFSYGYTF. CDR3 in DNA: TGTGCCAGCACACCGGGACAGCTTTTTAGCTATGGCTACACCTTC.